The 28 T cell receptor beta chains presented below share a single source sample, sequenced in a study of blood T cell repertoires in COVID-19. Data came from immunoSEQ multiplex PCR; TCRdb stores just in-frame clones and leaves some out. The sample carries some 220,000 clones, less than 85% recorded once. Sample: peripheral blood. The receptors were sampled from a woman aged 70-85 years with acute or convalescent COVID-19.

The rearrangement joins TRBV4-3 to TRBJ2-2; no clear D. The CDR3 is 14 residues long. Trimming removed 0 bases from V and 2 bases from J, with 4 bases in between. CDR1 is LGHNA and CDR2 is YSLEER in the germline V gene. The CDR3 protein is CASSQESNTGELFF. In nucleotides, the CDR3 is TGCGCCAGCAGCCAAGAATCAAACACCGGGGAGCTGTTTTTT.

The CDR3 DNA sequence: TGTGCCAGCAGCTTAGGGACAGGGTGGCTGGAGGACTACGAGCAGTACTTC. This codes for CASSLGTGWLEDYEQYF. This chain connects TRBV7-9 to TRBJ2-7; 8 positions match TRBD1. Germline V gene sequence: CDR1 SEHNR, CDR2 FQNEAQ (reference sequence). The CDR3 is 17 amino acids. Trimming at V came to 1 base and at J to 3 bases, leaving 11 bases not matched to a gene.

The chain links TRBV19 to TRBJ1-5, with 12 bases matching TRBD1. CDR1 is LNHDA, CDR2 SQIVND, per germline (reference sequence). This CDR3 has 13 residues. Here the CDR3 DNA reads TGTGCTACCGGGACAGGGGGCGGACAGCCCCAGCATTTT. It specifies CATGTGGGQPQHF.

The chain couples TRBV10-3 to TRBJ2-3; 9 nucleotides line up with TRBD2. Germline CDR1 is ENHRY and CDR2 is SYGVKD. The CDR3 spans 15 residues. V gave up 6 bases and J gave up 2 bases; unmatched junction bases: 6. The CDR3 DNA sequence: TGTGCCATCAGGAGAAGCGGGGGGAACACAGATACGCAGTATTTT. Residues: CAIRRSGGNTDTQYF.

The chain couples TRBV5-6 to TRBJ1-6, with D perhaps matching TRBD1 (6 bases). The V end was cut by 2 bases, the J end by 6 bases, with 12 bases between. The CDR3 consists of 15 residues. Germline assignment: CDR1 SGHDT and CDR2 YYEEEE. CDR3 in amino acids: CASSLGTGSNSPLHF. The CDR3 coding sequence is TGTGCCAGCAGCTTAGGAACAGGGAGTAATTCACCCCTCCACTTT.

The chain links TRBV7-3 to TRBJ2-2; D perhaps matches TRBD2 (5 bases). Trimming cost V 5 bases and J 6 bases, with 22 bases left between them. Germline V lookup: CDR1 SGHTA, CDR2 FQGTGA. CDR3 size: 17 residues. This chain's CDR3 is CASSPKDLRGQAGELFF. Written as DNA, the CDR3 is TGTGCCAGCAGCCCTAAGGATCTCCGGGGTCAGGCCGGGGAGCTGTTTTTT.

The genes are TRBV3-1 (or the pseudogene TRBV3-2) and TRBJ2-4; D perhaps matches TRBD2 (6 bases). Germline assignment: CDR1 LGHDT and CDR2 YNNKEL (reference sequence). This CDR3 region has 16 residues. The V gene lost 0 bases and the J gene lost 0 bases, with 9 bases spanning the gap. In nucleotides, the CDR3 is TGTGCCAGCAGCCAAGATTTGGGGGGAGCCAAAAACATTCAGTACTTC. It encodes CASSQDLGGAKNIQYF.

The V gene is TRBV9, the J gene TRBJ2-5; weak D call: TRBD2 (5 bases). CDR3 length: 14 amino acids. Germline loops: CDR1 SGDLS, CDR2 YYNGEE. The V end lost 3 bases, the J end lost 0 bases, and 9 bases lay between the germline ends. Written as DNA, the CDR3 is TGTGCCAGCAGCGGCGGGCGGTACCAAGAGACCCAGTACTTC. This gives the protein CASSGGRYQETQYF.

This rearrangement joins TRBV5-1 to TRBJ1-1, with D possibly TRBD1 on 6 matching bases. Trimming stripped 5 bases from V and 1 base from J, with 15 bases between. This CDR3 is built from 15 residues. CDR1 is SGHRS, CDR2 YFSETQ, per germline. The CDR3 nucleotides read TGCGCCAGCAGGCCCCCCGGGACACCGAACACTGAAGCTTTCTTT. Amino acids: CASRPPGTPNTEAFF.

J is TRBJ1-1 and V is TRBV6-1; tentatively, D is TRBD1 (5 bases). There are 16 residues in the CDR3. Germline CDR1 reads MNHNS; CDR2 reads SASEGT. V lost 4 bases and J lost 4, with 19 bases in between. CDR3 nucleotide sequence: TGTGCCAGCAGTGGGGCTCTGGGGGGGTCGAGCACTGAAGCTTTCTTT. Residues: CASSGALGGSSTEAFF.

CDR3 coding DNA: TGTGCCAGCAGCCCCTCCCTCCCGGGACAGGGTTTCGAGCAGTACTTC. The encoded protein is CASSPSLPGQGFEQYF. The rearrangement uses TRBV7-2 and TRBJ2-7; 9 positions agree with TRBD1. The CDR3 has 16 residues. The J segment lost 6 bases and the V segment lost 5 bases, leaving 14 bases of the junction unmatched. In germline, CDR1 is SGHTA, CDR2 FQGNSA.

The chain recombines TRBV11-2 with TRBJ2-5; 7 nucleotides line up with TRBD1. In germline, CDR1 is SGHAT, CDR2 FQNNGV. V lost 5 bases and J lost 4; bases outside the gene matches: 10. CDR3 length equals 15 residues. The CDR3 region has the DNA TGTGCCAGCAGCGTTCGACGAGGGGGCCGAGAGACCCAGTACTTC. It encodes CASSVRRGGRETQYF.

This chain connects TRBV5-1 to TRBJ2-5; tentative D call: TRBD1 (5 bases). Trimming took 2 bases from V and 1 from J, leaving 15 bases between them. The CDR3 covers 16 residues. Germline V gene sequence: CDR1 SGHRS, CDR2 YFSETQ. Written as DNA, the CDR3 is TGCGCCAGCAGCTTAGGTCGGACACTCCTCCAAGAGACCCAGTACTTC. Translating it yields CASSLGRTLLQETQYF.

CDR3 region: CASSDSRVPEGKLFF. The CDR3 coding sequence is TGTGCCAGCAGTGATTCGAGGGTGCCGGAGGGAAAACTGTTTTTT. V gene TRBV25-1 combines with J gene TRBJ1-4; D is unresolved. This CDR3 comprises 15 residues. V was clipped by 3 bases and J by 10 bases, with 18 bases between them. Per germline, CDR1 MGHDK and CDR2 SYGVNS.

V is TRBV5-1 and J is TRBJ2-7; TRBD1 agrees at 7 bases. There are 14 residues in the CDR3. Germline V lookup: CDR1 SGHRS, CDR2 YFSETQ. With 6 bases clipped from V and 1 base from J, the junction kept 7 bases outside the gene matches. CDR3 loop: CASNRDSGSYEQYF. The CDR3 nucleotides read TGCGCCAGCAACCGGGACAGTGGGTCCTACGAGCAGTACTTC.

This clone was recorded only once. The gene calls are TRBV11-2 and TRBJ2-2, with 7 bases aligning to TRBD1. CDR3 length equals 18 residues. J gave up 0 bases and V 2 bases, and 9 bases lay outside the gene matches. Germline V gene sequence: CDR1 SGHAT, CDR2 FQNNGV. CDR3 protein: CASSLRGFGTANTGELFF. Written as DNA, the CDR3 is TGTGCCAGCAGCTTACGGGGCTTTGGGACAGCGAACACCGGGGAGCTGTTTTTT. Full variable domain (rest looked up from reference TRBV11-2 and TRBJ2-2): EAGVAQSPRYKIIEKRQSVAFWCNPISGHATLYWYQQILGQGPKLLIQFQNNGVVDDSQLPKDRFSAERLKGVDSTLKIQPAKLEDSAVYLCASSLRGFGTANTGELFFGEGSRLTVL.

This chain joins TRBV6-5 and TRBJ2-7; the match to TRBD1 covers 12 bases. V was pared by 2 bases and J by 4 bases, with 6 bases of the junction left unmatched. Germline V CDR1 and CDR2: MNHEY, SVGAGI. The CDR3 is 16 amino acids. The DNA for the CDR3 is TGTGCCAGCAGTTACCCTGGGGACAGGGGGCGATACGAGCAGTACTTC. This translates into CASSYPGDRGRYEQYF.

This chain connects TRBV5-4 to TRBJ2-4; no reliable D call. Germline V CDR1 and CDR2: SGHNT, YYREEE (reference sequence). Trimming removed 0 bases from V and 6 bases from J, with 4 bases in between. This CDR3 is built from 12 residues. In DNA, the CDR3 is TGTGCCAGCAGCTTGGAGAGAAACATTCAGTACTTC. Encoded protein: CASSLERNIQYF. The full variable domain, rest sourced from reference TRBV5-4 and TRBJ2-4, is ETGVTQSPTHLIKTRGQQVTLRCSSQSGHNTVSWYQQALGQGPQFIFQYYREEENGRGNFPPRFSGLQFPNYSSELNVNALELDDSALYLCASSLERNIQYFGAGTRLSVL.

CDR3 in DNA: TGTGCCAGCAGCGCAGGACAGACTTCGGGGGCCAACGTCCTGACTTTC. It encodes CASSAGQTSGANVLTF. V and J are TRBV5-5 and TRBJ2-6; D is possibly TRBD1 (6 bases). This CDR3 is 16 amino acids long. Trimming removed 4 bases at V and 4 bases at J, with 15 bases between. CDR1 is SGHKS and CDR2 is YYEKEE in the germline V gene (reference sequence).

The V gene is TRBV5-1, the J gene TRBJ2-7; tentative D call: TRBD1 (5 bases). The CDR3 length is 14 residues. V lost 5 bases to trimming and J lost 2 bases, with 14 bases between them. Looked up from germline, CDR1 is SGHRS and CDR2 is YFSETQ. The CDR3 region is CASSVATATYEQYV. The CDR3 nucleotides read TGCGCCAGCAGTGTCGCGACAGCTACCTACGAGCAGTACGTC.

The chain has TRBV28 and TRBJ1-2; 8 positions match TRBD1. The germline gives CDR1 MDHEN, CDR2 SYDVKM. With 4 bases clipped from V and 2 bases from J, the junction kept 6 bases outside the gene matches. This CDR3 has 15 amino acids. CDR3 residues: CASSSGQGFNYGYTF. The CDR3 DNA reads TGTGCCAGCAGTTCAGGACAGGGCTTCAACTATGGCTACACCTTC.

The chain uses TRBV7-3 and TRBJ2-3; weak D call: TRBD1 (6 bases). V was clipped by 5 bases and J by 5 bases, with 17 bases between them. This CDR3 contains 15 residues. Germline assignment: CDR1 SGHTA and CDR2 FQGTGA. The chain's CDR3 is CASSPRDTPGDTQYF. Written as DNA, the CDR3 is TGTGCCAGCAGCCCCCGGGACACCCCGGGAGATACGCAGTATTTT.

The rearrangement joins TRBV30 to TRBJ2-7; D ambiguous. Trimming stripped 5 bases from V and 7 bases from J, with 21 bases between. The CDR3 spans 14 residues. Germline-derived CDR1 and CDR2 are GTSNPN and SVGIG (reference sequence). Here the CDR3 DNA reads TGTGCCTGGTCCCAGAACCAAATCATCCTGGAGCAGTACTTC. It codes for CAWSQNQIILEQYF. Full variable domain (remainder filled in from reference TRBV30 and TRBJ2-7): SQTIHQWPATLVQPVGSPLSLECTVEGTSNPNLYWYRQAAGRGLQLLFYSVGIGQISSEVPQNLSASRPQDRQFILSSKKLLLSDSGFYLCAWSQNQIILEQYFGPGTRLTVT.

The chain recombines TRBV10-1 with TRBJ2-3; 13 nucleotides align to TRBD2. This CDR3 is built from 16 residues. Germline CDR1 and CDR2: WNHNN and SYGVQD (reference sequence). Unmatched junction bases numbered 6, after V lost 5 bases and J lost 4 bases. The CDR3 spells CASSQPGLAGADTQYF. CDR3 coding DNA: TGCGCCAGCAGTCAACCTGGACTAGCGGGGGCAGATACGCAGTATTTT.

The gene calls are TRBV10-3 and TRBJ1-1; TRBD1 agrees at 8 bases. From germline, CDR1 is ENHRY and CDR2 SYGVKD. V trimming: 4 bases; J trimming: 2 bases; junction bases outside the gene matches: 9. The CDR3 runs to 16 residues. The DNA for the CDR3 is TGTGCCATCAGTGCAGGGGGCGAGGGATCTAACACTGAAGCTTTCTTT. It yields the protein CAISAGGEGSNTEAFF.

The chain combines TRBV19 with TRBJ1-4, with no clear D. The CDR3 covers 14 residues. The V gene's germline CDR1 is LNHDA and CDR2 SQIVND (reference sequence). Trimming left V 4 bases short and J 7 bases short, with 13 bases between. The CDR3 loop is CASSSTARGEKLFF. In nucleotides, the CDR3 is TGTGCCAGTAGTAGTACGGCCCGGGGTGAAAAACTGTTTTTT.

J is TRBJ2-3 and V is TRBV3-1 (or the pseudogene TRBV3-2), with TRBD2 matching 10 bases. Trimming at V came to 4 bases and at J to 0 bases, leaving 19 bases not matched to a gene. Germline values: CDR1 LGHDT, CDR2 YNNKEL (reference sequence). The CDR3 is 21 residues long. The CDR3 spells CASSLPKKLVLAGLSTDTQYF. CDR3 nucleotide sequence: TGTGCCAGCAGCCTCCCGAAGAAGCTGGTACTAGCGGGGTTAAGCACAGATACGCAGTATTTT.

In DNA, the CDR3 is TGTGCCACCAGCAGAGATGACAGAGGAAACACCATATATTTT. This gives the protein CATSRDDRGNTIYF. The chain is built from TRBV15 and TRBJ1-3; a possible D gene is TRBD1 (5 bases). V was clipped by 0 bases and J by 4 bases, with 7 bases between them. The germline V gene encodes CDR1 LNHNV and CDR2 YYDKDF (reference sequence). There are 14 residues in the CDR3.